This TCR beta chain was identified in a study of T cells in women clearing cervical HPV infection (dated by TCRdb to 2016 to 2019). Describing the broader study: The cases were over 20 women with histologically confirmed HPV16-related CIN3 or worse, and 2 of these cases were invasive cancers. Controls were more than 20 women whose single incident HPV16 infection cleared within 12 months without precancer or cancer developing. Blood from cases was drawn at the visit where the lesion was first identified, while blood from controls was drawn once the infection was no longer detected. Among cases, blood sampling came a median of roughly 150 days after lesion detection, with an interquartile range of about 80 to 210 days. Since only a few of the women had HLA typing available, the possibility that HLA type was acting as a confounder could not be ruled out. An exploratory proof-of-principle case-control study, nested within the Guanacaste HPV Natural History Study in Costa Rica, was conducted to compare TCR repertoires across cervical HPV16 outcomes. Cases were matched to controls by age within five years and by the year the sample was collected. Cases had a median age of around 32 years and controls had a median age of 38, with no significant differences in baseline characteristics. The parent cohort enrolled 10,049 women aged 18 or older in Guanacaste, Costa Rica, during about 1992 to 1994 and followed them for 7 to 8 years. Five blinded duplicates per group were added as quality controls, giving 60 or so samples: 50 or so participants and 10 replicates.

The paper's findings and limits, for the study overall: TCR repertoire richness was significantly higher in CIN3+ cases than in controls across sequencing depths, while evenness did not differ. Because T-cell numbers per sample were unknown, differences in richness could reflect varying T-cell content rather than repertoire biology. By combining richness with V gene abundances, random forest classifiers separated cases from controls with an estimated AUC of 0.75 to 0.9. Cases had lower TRBV6-7 relative abundance than controls (about 0.1% versus 0.15%; Bonferroni P = 0.0008). Whether associations preceded infection or resulted from infection could not be shown with the cross-sectional design, and effector/memory subsets and HPV-specific T cells were not isolated.

Remarks on this clone: The antigen this receptor binds is unknown. The CDR3 end lies 3 residues beyond the end of the read and is filled in from the germline J gene.

The immunoSEQ assay used multiplex PCR to amplify TCR beta CDR3 regions from an average of roughly 1,200 ng of genomic DNA per sample. The assay corrected primer bias using a complete synthetic TCR repertoire to establish an amplification baseline. The amplicons were sequenced using the Illumina platform. Regarding the original processing steps: Sequences were error-corrected by clustering with frequency ratios and a modified nearest-neighbor algorithm and were then analyzed in the immunoSEQ Analyzer with IMGT gene definitions. At each rarefaction depth, TCR richness and evenness were averaged across 20 rarefaction repeats, and samples with fewer sequences than that depth were excluded. Wilcoxon rank sum tests with FDR correction were used to compare V, D and J gene relative abundances between the groups. An intraclass correlation of just under 96% for TCR richness and an average of around 80% across some 70 gene segments were obtained from the blinded duplicates. TCRdb took this table from immuneACCESS and kept in-frame rearrangements with V and J called. Such tables lack part of the clones; where checked against another copy, unresolved V genes explain under half of the gap, and the rest is unexplained. The V and J calls and the clone size are those of that table, but D and trimming were determined from the DNA. The record for this sample contains roughly 36,000 clones. The ten largest account for about 7.8% of the sample.

Every participant had a single incident cervical HPV16 infection, and women with prevalent HPV16 infections were excluded. Cervical HPV DNA was detected by MY09/MY11 PCR and genotyped by dot-blot hybridization. More than 14 mL of heparinized blood was centrifuged, after which the buffy coat was aliquoted, frozen at -30 degrees C, and then stored at -80 degrees C. QIAGEN kits were used to extract genomic DNA from buffy coat specimens. V is cut back by 4 bases and J by 9 bases, with 13 bases in the junction unmatched. The CDR3, cysteine through phenylalanine, is 17 amino acids long. The DNA has 42 bases, all within the CDR3, and is read from base 1. The germline V gene supplies CDR1 MGHRA and CDR2 YSYEKL.

The chain is encoded by TRBV4-1 joined to TRBJ1-6; the junction holds 9 bases that match TRBD1. This TCR was sampled from a woman aged 18-70 years with a cervical HPV16 infection that either progressed to CIN3+ or cleared (not recorded which). The sequenced sample consisted of blood buffy coat. The part of the CDR3 DNA that was read is TGCGCCAGCAGCCCCCGCCGGGACAGGGTAGGGTTTTCACCC. Its translation reads: CASSPRRDRVGFSP. The complete CDR3 protein is CASSPRRDRVGFSPLHF.